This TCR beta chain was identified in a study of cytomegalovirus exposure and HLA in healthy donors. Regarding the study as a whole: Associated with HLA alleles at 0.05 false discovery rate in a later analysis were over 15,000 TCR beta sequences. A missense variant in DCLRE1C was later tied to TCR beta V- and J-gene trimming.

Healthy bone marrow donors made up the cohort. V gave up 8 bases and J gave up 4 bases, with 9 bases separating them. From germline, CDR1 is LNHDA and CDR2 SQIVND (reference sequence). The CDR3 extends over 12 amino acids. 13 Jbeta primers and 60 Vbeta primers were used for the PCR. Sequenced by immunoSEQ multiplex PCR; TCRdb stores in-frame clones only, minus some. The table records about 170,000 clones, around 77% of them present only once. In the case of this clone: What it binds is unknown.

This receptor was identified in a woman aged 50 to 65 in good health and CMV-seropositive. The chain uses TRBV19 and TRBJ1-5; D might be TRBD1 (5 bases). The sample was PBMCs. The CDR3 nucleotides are TGTGCCAGTGAGGCAGGGAATCAGCCCCAGCATTTT. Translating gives CASEAGNQPQHF.